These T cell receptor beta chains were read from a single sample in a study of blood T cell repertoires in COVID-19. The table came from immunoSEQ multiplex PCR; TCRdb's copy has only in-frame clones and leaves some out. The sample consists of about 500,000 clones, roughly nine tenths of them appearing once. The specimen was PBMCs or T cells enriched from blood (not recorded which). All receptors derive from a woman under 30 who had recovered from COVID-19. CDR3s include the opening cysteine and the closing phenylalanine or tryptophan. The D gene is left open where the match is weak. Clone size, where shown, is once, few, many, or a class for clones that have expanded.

CDR3 DNA: TGTGCCACCTCGGGTCTAGGGAGAGGACAGCCCCAGCATTTT
CDR3 protein: CATSGLGRGQPQHF
clone size: -
D gene: -
V gene: TRBV27
J gene: TRBJ1-5

CDR3 DNA: TGTGCCAGCAGCTTATTAACAACTAATGAAAAACTGTTTTTT
CDR3 protein: CASSLLTTNEKLFF
clone size: -
D gene: -
V gene: TRBV7-8
J gene: TRBJ1-4

CDR3 DNA: TGTGCCACCCCAGCGGGAGCGCGGGGCTACAATGAGCAGTTCTTC
CDR3 protein: CATPAGARGYNEQFF
clone size: once
D gene: TRBD2
V gene: TRBV11-2
J gene: TRBJ2-1

CDR3 DNA: TGTGCCAGCAGTCAGGGGGACGATACGCAGTATTTT
CDR3 protein: CASSQGDDTQYF
clone size: -
D gene: TRBD1
V gene: TRBV28
J gene: TRBJ2-3

CDR3 DNA: TGTGCCAGTAGTATGAGCCAGACTACAACTAATGAAAAACTGTTTTTT
CDR3 protein: CASSMSQTTTNEKLFF
clone size: -
D gene: -
V gene: TRBV19
J gene: TRBJ1-4

CDR3 DNA: TGTGCCAGCAGCCGACCCGGACAGGGAGGGACTGAAGCTTTCTTT
CDR3 protein: CASSRPGQGGTEAFF
clone size: -
D gene: TRBD1
V gene: TRBV6-5
J gene: TRBJ1-1

CDR3 DNA: TGTGCTAGTGGCCTAACTCCCGGGACAGGGGGCACCAACCTTAGCAATCAGCCCCAGCATTTT
CDR3 protein: CASGLTPGTGGTNLSNQPQHF
clone size: many
D gene: TRBD1
V gene: TRBV12-5
J gene: TRBJ1-5

CDR3 DNA: TGTGCCAGCAGTTTTTGGGGAGGGACCTACGAGCAGTACTTC
CDR3 protein: CASSFWGGTYEQYF
clone size: -
D gene: TRBD2
V gene: TRBV28
J gene: TRBJ2-7

CDR3 DNA: TGTGCCATCAGTGATCCGGACAGGGAGAGCATTCAAACCGAAGCTTTCTTT
CDR3 protein: CAISDPDRESIQTEAFF
clone size: -
D gene: TRBD1
V gene: TRBV10-3
J gene: TRBJ1-1

CDR3 DNA: TGTGCCAGCAACGTACAGGGGCTGAACACTGAAGCTTTCTTT
CDR3 protein: CASNVQGLNTEAFF
clone size: -
D gene: TRBD1
V gene: TRBV3-1/TRBV3-2
J gene: TRBJ1-1

CDR3 DNA: TGTGCCAGCAGCTCGAGACTAGCGGGGTGGGAGACCCAGTACTTC
CDR3 protein: CASSSRLAGWETQYF
clone size: once
D gene: TRBD2
V gene: TRBV7-8
J gene: TRBJ2-5

CDR3 DNA: TGTGCCAGCAGCGTATCCAACTACAATGAGCAGTTCTTC
CDR3 protein: CASSVSNYNEQFF
clone size: -
D gene: -
V gene: TRBV9
J gene: TRBJ2-1

CDR3 DNA: TGTGCCAGCAGCCCCACAGGTTACGTTGAAGCTTTCTTT
CDR3 protein: CASSPTGYVEAFF
clone size: -
D gene: -
V gene: TRBV7-8
J gene: TRBJ1-1

CDR3 DNA: TGTGCCAGCAGCCTGACAGGGAACAATTCACCCCTCCACTTT
CDR3 protein: CASSLTGNNSPLHF
clone size: -
D gene: TRBD1
V gene: TRBV9
J gene: TRBJ1-6

CDR3 DNA: TGTGCCAGCAGTGGGCTAGCGCCCCCAGATAAGCAGTACTTC
CDR3 protein: CASSGLAPPDKQYF
clone size: once
D gene: -
V gene: TRBV2
J gene: TRBJ2-7

CDR3 DNA: TGTGCCAGCAGCTTAGGGGGAGTCTCACCCCTCCACTTT
CDR3 protein: CASSLGGVSPLHF
clone size: -
D gene: -
V gene: TRBV7-2
J gene: TRBJ1-6

CDR3 DNA: TGTGCCATCAGCCGGGACAGGGACTACGAGCAGTACTTC
CDR3 protein: CAISRDRDYEQYF
clone size: -
D gene: TRBD1
V gene: TRBV10-3
J gene: TRBJ2-7

CDR3 DNA: TGTGCCAGCAAAGACAGGGCCGGAAACACCATATATTTT
CDR3 protein: CASKDRAGNTIYF
clone size: -
D gene: TRBD1
V gene: TRBV11-2
J gene: TRBJ1-3

CDR3 DNA: TGTGCCAGCAGCCAAGAGGGAGGGGAGAATCAGCCCCAGCATTTT
CDR3 protein: CASSQEGGENQPQHF
clone size: -
D gene: -
V gene: TRBV4-2
J gene: TRBJ1-5

CDR3 DNA: TGTGCTAGTGGTTTGGTATACTTGTCCACCGGGGAGCTGTTTTTT
CDR3 protein: CASGLVYLSTGELFF
clone size: few
D gene: -
V gene: TRBV12-5
J gene: TRBJ2-2

CDR3 DNA: TGCGCCAGCAGCCTGGACGGACTAAATAATCAGCCCCAGCATTTT
CDR3 protein: CASSLDGLNNQPQHF
clone size: -
D gene: -
V gene: TRBV5-1
J gene: TRBJ1-5

CDR3 DNA: TGTGCTAGTGGTTTGTATCCGGGAGGCACAGGGATGGGGACTGAAGCTTTCTTT
CDR3 protein: CASGLYPGGTGMGTEAFF
clone size: -
D gene: -
V gene: TRBV12-5
J gene: TRBJ1-1

CDR3 DNA: TGTGCCAGTAGTATAGCTGGGCTCCGGGAAGCTTTCTTT
CDR3 protein: CASSIAGLREAFF
clone size: -
D gene: -
V gene: TRBV19
J gene: TRBJ1-1

CDR3 DNA: TGTGCCAGCCGGGACACCTTTAGCAATCAGCCCCAGCATTTT
CDR3 protein: CASRDTFSNQPQHF
clone size: -
D gene: -
V gene: TRBV2
J gene: TRBJ1-5

CDR3 DNA: TGTGCCAGCAGTTACAGGGAAGACACTGGAAACACCATATATTTT
CDR3 protein: CASSYREDTGNTIYF
clone size: -
D gene: -
V gene: TRBV9
J gene: TRBJ1-3

CDR3 DNA: TGTGCCAGCTCATTCGCCGGGGAAGCTTTCTTT
CDR3 protein: CASSFAGEAFF
clone size: few
D gene: -
V gene: TRBV18
J gene: TRBJ1-1

CDR3 DNA: TGTGCCAGCGGAAGGGGAGGCGTTCAGCCCCAGCATTTT
CDR3 protein: CASGRGGVQPQHF
clone size: -
D gene: -
V gene: TRBV12-3/TRBV12-4
J gene: TRBJ1-5

CDR3 DNA: TGTGCCAGCAGCAAAAGGGGGGGACGGTTAAATGAAAAACTGTTTTTT
CDR3 protein: CASSKRGGRLNEKLFF
clone size: -
D gene: -
V gene: TRBV21-1
J gene: TRBJ1-4

CDR3 DNA: TGCGCCAGCAGTGAGTCGACGGTCCGGGAGCCCCAGCATTTT
CDR3 protein: CASSESTVREPQHF
clone size: -
D gene: -
V gene: TRBV10-2
J gene: TRBJ1-5

CDR3 DNA: TGCAGCGTTGGTAACAGTAATTCACCCCTCCACTTT
CDR3 protein: CSVGNSNSPLHF
clone size: -
D gene: -
V gene: TRBV29-1
J gene: TRBJ1-6

CDR3 DNA: TGTGCCAGCAGCTGGGACAGGGATCCCTCAAACTATGGCTACACCTTC
CDR3 protein: CASSWDRDPSNYGYTF
clone size: -
D gene: TRBD1
V gene: TRBV25-1
J gene: TRBJ1-2

CDR3 DNA: TGTGCCAGCAGCACTACGGAACAGGGAAGGTTTCCGCGGTACAATGAGCAGTTCTTC
CDR3 protein: CASSTTEQGRFPRYNEQFF
clone size: -
D gene: -
V gene: TRBV7-9
J gene: TRBJ2-1

CDR3 DNA: TGTGCCAGCTCACTTGACAGTGGGGTCCCCTCCTACAATGAGCAGTTCTTC
CDR3 protein: CASSLDSGVPSYNEQFF
clone size: -
D gene: -
V gene: TRBV18
J gene: TRBJ2-1

CDR3 DNA: TGCGCCAGCAGCCCAGAAATCCGGGACAGGGACGAGCAGTACTTC
CDR3 protein: CASSPEIRDRDEQYF
clone size: -
D gene: TRBD1
V gene: TRBV5-1
J gene: TRBJ2-7

CDR3 DNA: TGCGCCAGCAGCCCCAACACAGGGGATAGTTCGGAGACCCAGTACTTC
CDR3 protein: CASSPNTGDSSETQYF
clone size: -
D gene: TRBD1
V gene: TRBV5-1
J gene: TRBJ2-5

CDR3 DNA: TGTGCCAGCAGCTTTAACAGGGACCCTGTCTATGGCTACACCTTC
CDR3 protein: CASSFNRDPVYGYTF
clone size: -
D gene: -
V gene: TRBV11-2
J gene: TRBJ1-2

CDR3 DNA: TGTGCCAGCAGTCCCAACCGGGACAGGGCTTTCTTT
CDR3 protein: CASSPNRDRAFF
clone size: -
D gene: TRBD1
V gene: TRBV2
J gene: TRBJ1-1

CDR3 DNA: TGCAGCGCCGCTCTGGGACAGGGGGCTGTTAATCAGCCCCAGCATTTT
CDR3 protein: CSAALGQGAVNQPQHF
clone size: -
D gene: TRBD1
V gene: TRBV29-1
J gene: TRBJ1-5

CDR3 DNA: TGTGCCAGCAGCTTTCTGGTGCGAGCAGATACGCAGTATTTT
CDR3 protein: CASSFLVRADTQYF
clone size: -
D gene: -
V gene: TRBV7-9
J gene: TRBJ2-3

CDR3 DNA: TGTGCCAGCAGGGGGCAGGGGTCCACCGGGGAGCTGTTTTTT
CDR3 protein: CASRGQGSTGELFF
clone size: -
D gene: -
V gene: TRBV27
J gene: TRBJ2-2

CDR3 DNA: TGTGCCACCACACGGGGGGGATCCAACTATGGCTACACCTTC
CDR3 protein: CATTRGGSNYGYTF
clone size: -
D gene: -
V gene: TRBV6-5
J gene: TRBJ1-2

CDR3 DNA: TGCGCCAGCAGCCTGGACGGGGACTCCTATAATTCACCCCTCCACTTT
CDR3 protein: CASSLDGDSYNSPLHF
clone size: -
D gene: -
V gene: TRBV5-1
J gene: TRBJ1-6

CDR3 DNA: TGTGCCGCCTCCGGGACTAGCGGGGGGGCCCAGGATGAGCAGTTCTTC
CDR3 protein: CAASGTSGGAQDEQFF
clone size: -
D gene: TRBD2
V gene: TRBV10-3
J gene: TRBJ2-1

CDR3 DNA: TGTGCCAGCAGCCCATCCAGGGGTCCGAACACCGGGGAGCTGTTTTTT
CDR3 protein: CASSPSRGPNTGELFF
clone size: -
D gene: -
V gene: TRBV11-3
J gene: TRBJ2-2

CDR3 DNA: TGTGCCAGCAGGATTGACAGGGAAGAGGGGCCCCAGCATTTT
CDR3 protein: CASRIDREEGPQHF
clone size: -
D gene: TRBD1
V gene: TRBV6-5
J gene: TRBJ1-5